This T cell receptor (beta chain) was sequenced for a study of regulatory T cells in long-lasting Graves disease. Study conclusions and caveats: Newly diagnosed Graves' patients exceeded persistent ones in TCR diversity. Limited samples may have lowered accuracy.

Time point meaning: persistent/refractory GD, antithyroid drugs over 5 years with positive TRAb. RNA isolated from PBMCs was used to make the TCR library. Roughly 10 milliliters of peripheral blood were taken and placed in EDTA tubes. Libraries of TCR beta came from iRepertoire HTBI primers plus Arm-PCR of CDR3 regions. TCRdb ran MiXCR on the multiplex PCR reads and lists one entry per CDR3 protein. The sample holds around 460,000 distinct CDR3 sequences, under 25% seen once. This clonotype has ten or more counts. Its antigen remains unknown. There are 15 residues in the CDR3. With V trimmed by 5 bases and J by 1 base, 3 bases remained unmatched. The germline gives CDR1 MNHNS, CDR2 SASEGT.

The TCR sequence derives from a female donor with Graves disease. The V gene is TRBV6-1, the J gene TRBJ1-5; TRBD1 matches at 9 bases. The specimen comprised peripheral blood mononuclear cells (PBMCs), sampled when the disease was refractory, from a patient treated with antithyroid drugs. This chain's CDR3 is CASSRGTGSNQPQHF. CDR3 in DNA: TGTGCCAGCAGTCGCGGGACAGGGAGCAATCAGCCCCAGCATTTT.